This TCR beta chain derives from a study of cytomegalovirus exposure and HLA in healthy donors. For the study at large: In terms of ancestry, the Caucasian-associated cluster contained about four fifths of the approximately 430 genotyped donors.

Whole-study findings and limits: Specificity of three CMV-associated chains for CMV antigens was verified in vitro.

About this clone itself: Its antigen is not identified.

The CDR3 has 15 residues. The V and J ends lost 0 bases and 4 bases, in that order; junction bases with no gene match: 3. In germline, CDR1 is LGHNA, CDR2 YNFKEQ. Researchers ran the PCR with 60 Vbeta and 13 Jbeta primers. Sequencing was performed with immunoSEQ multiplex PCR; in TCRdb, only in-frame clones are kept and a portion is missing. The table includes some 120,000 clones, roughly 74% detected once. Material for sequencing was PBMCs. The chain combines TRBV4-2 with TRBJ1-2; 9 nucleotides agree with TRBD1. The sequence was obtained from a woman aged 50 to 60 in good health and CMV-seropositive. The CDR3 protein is CASSQETGGAYGYTF. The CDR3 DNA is TGTGCCAGCAGCCAAGAGACAGGGGGTGCCTATGGCTACACCTTC.